This TCR beta chain comes out of a study of shared clonotypes between healthy human individuals. Study-wide results and limits: When compared with the clonotypes that were shared by all four sorted-subset donors, the non-shared clonotypes turned out to have lower generation probabilities. With a handful of donors compared, about 5% of naive CD4 clonotypes were shared.

The CDR3 consists of 13 residues. V was cut by 6 bases and J by 1 base, with 6 bases left in between. CDR1 is KGHSH and CDR2 is LQKENI in the germline V gene. Measured with immunoSEQ multiplex PCR; TCRdb has only the in-frame clones, and not every one. The data show about 1.4 million clones, roughly 96% seen once. Note on this clone: The target antigen is unknown. This sample includes further DNA sequences coding for the same CDR3.

Every donor was a Caucasian adult from Nashville, Tennessee. The J gene is TRBJ2-2, the V gene TRBV18; D is ambiguous. What was sequenced was naive CD4+ T cells sorted from blood. This sample's subset: CD45RA+ positively selected. This receptor was obtained from a man aged 25-40 years in good health. The CDR3, as DNA: TGTGCCAGCTCCCCCGAGAACACCGGGGAGCTGTTTTTT. It encodes CASSPENTGELFF.